This is a list of T cell receptor beta chains from one sample in a study of T cell responses to AZD1222 COVID-19 vaccine. Produced via immunoSEQ multiplex PCR; TCRdb's table is partial and in-frame only. This sample has over 150,000 clones, with roughly nine tenths found just once. The source material was peripheral blood, sampled on day 0 of MenACWY control vaccination. The receptors originated from an adult in good health. Both conserved end residues are part of each CDR3. The D gene is left open where the match is weak. Expanded clones get a size class; other rows say once, few or many, or leave the size out.

cdr3_nt cdr3_aa v_call clone_size d_call j_call
TGTGCCAGCAGCCCACCCTACCCGGGAGGGACCCAGTACTTC CASSPPYPGGTQYF TRBV7-9 NA TRBD2 TRBJ2-5
TGTGCCAGCAGTCCGCAGGGGTACGAGCAGTACTTC CASSPQGYEQYF TRBV28 NA NA TRBJ2-7
TGTGCCAGCAGTGAAGCCCGCGACTATGGCTACACCTTC CASSEARDYGYTF TRBV6-1 NA NA TRBJ1-2
TGTGCCAGCAGTTCCTATAAAGGGGACACTGAAGCTTTCTTT CASSSYKGDTEAFF TRBV28 NA NA TRBJ1-1
TGTGCCAGCAGTTCCACCGGGACGGCGGAGGACACTGAAGCTTTCTTT CASSSTGTAEDTEAFF TRBV28 NA NA TRBJ1-1
TGTGCCAGCAGGACTAGCGGCCCCACAGATACGCAGTATTTT CASRTSGPTDTQYF TRBV6-5 NA TRBD2 TRBJ2-3
TGTGCCAGCACGGGGCCCAGGAGAGGCAATCAGCCCCAGCATTTT CASTGPRRGNQPQHF TRBV28 NA NA TRBJ1-5
TGTGCCATCAGTGACTCGGAGGGGGACACTGAAGCTTTCTTT CAISDSEGDTEAFF TRBV10-3 once NA TRBJ1-1
TGTGCCAGCAGCGTAGGCCATAATGAAAAACTGTTTTTT CASSVGHNEKLFF TRBV9 few NA TRBJ1-4
TGCGCCAGCAGCTTCTCCGGGACTAGCGGGGTTTACAATGAGCAGTTCTTC CASSFSGTSGVYNEQFF TRBV5-1 NA TRBD2 TRBJ2-1
TGTGCCAGCAGCCAAGATTGTGGCAGGGGTAACTATGGCTACACCTTC CASSQDCGRGNYGYTF TRBV3-1/TRBV3-2 NA NA TRBJ1-2
TGCAGTGCTAGTAAAAATAGCTGGAGCTCCTACAATGAGCAGTTCTTC CSASKNSWSSYNEQFF TRBV20-1 NA NA TRBJ2-1
TGTGCCAGCAGCCAAGTGACAAGCGACTACGAGCAGTACTTC CASSQVTSDYEQYF TRBV4-2 NA NA TRBJ2-7
TGTGCCAGCAGTTATATCCGAACCATCTACAATGAGCAGTTCTTC CASSYIRTIYNEQFF TRBV27 NA NA TRBJ2-1
TGTGCCAGCAGCTTAGAAGGACTAGCGGGGGGCACAGATACGCAGTATTTT CASSLEGLAGGTDTQYF TRBV7-2 NA TRBD2 TRBJ2-3
TGCGCCAGCAGCCCGGGGGCGGACCCCAGGGGGGAGCTGTTTTTT CASSPGADPRGELFF TRBV5-1 NA NA TRBJ2-2
TGTGCCAGCAGCCAAGTGCACAGCAGCTCCTACGAGCAGTACTTC CASSQVHSSSYEQYF TRBV3-1/TRBV3-2 NA NA TRBJ2-7
TGTGCCAGCAGCCCGGGAGCAAGGGACTATGGCTACACCTTC CASSPGARDYGYTF TRBV7-2 NA NA TRBJ1-2
TGCAGTGCTATTTGGTCTGAAAAACTGTTTTTT CSAIWSEKLFF TRBV20-1 NA NA TRBJ1-4
TGTGCCAGCACGGGGACTTTCTCTGGGGCCAACGTCCTGACTTTC CASTGTFSGANVLTF TRBV6-5 NA NA TRBJ2-6
TGTGCCAGCAGCAGCCCAGGGGGGGCTTATGAAAAACTGTTTTTT CASSSPGGAYEKLFF TRBV28 NA TRBD1 TRBJ1-4
TGTGCCAGCAGCACAGAGGCAGGGGCCGGCTACACCTTC CASSTEAGAGYTF TRBV21-1 NA NA TRBJ1-2
TGTGCCAGCAGTCAGGGGACAGCCACCTATGGCTACACCTTC CASSQGTATYGYTF TRBV6-2/TRBV6-3 NA TRBD1 TRBJ1-2
TGTGCCAGCAGCTTATCAGTAAGCTCTGGAAACACCATATATTTT CASSLSVSSGNTIYF TRBV11-3 NA NA TRBJ1-3